This TCR beta chain was retrieved from a study of a mutant IDH1 vaccine in newly diagnosed glioma. Sample time point: baseline, week 1 (first vaccination visit). Sample treatment: pre-vaccination baseline after standard-of-care therapy. Measured with immunoSEQ multiplex PCR; TCRdb has only the in-frame clones, and not every one. The top ten hold about 3% of the sample, which has tens of thousands of clones, approximately 83% seen once. Germline trimming cut 10 bases from V and 3 bases from J; bases unmatched to any gene: 9. The germline V gene encodes CDR1 SGHAT and CDR2 FQNNGV. The CDR3 loop spans 14 amino acids.

Sample: PBMCs, taken from a glioma patient treated with radiotherapy, temozolomide or both. The sequence was obtained from a young man with glioma. The genes are TRBV11-2 and TRBJ2-7; 10 bases map to TRBD1. CDR3: CATNPGQGNYEQYF. The CDR3 coding sequence is TGTGCCACCAACCCGGGACAGGGGAACTACGAGCAGTACTTC. The entire variable domain, with the rest obtained from reference TRBV11-2 and TRBJ2-7, is as follows: EAGVAQSPRYKIIEKRQSVAFWCNPISGHATLYWYQQILGQGPKLLIQFQNNGVVDDSQLPKDRFSAERLKGVDSTLKIQPAKLEDSAVYLCATNPGQGNYEQYFGPGTRLTVT.